This TCR beta chain was observed in a study of blood T cell repertoires in COVID-19. The table came from immunoSEQ multiplex PCR; TCRdb's copy has only in-frame clones and leaves some out. This table holds roughly 100,000 clones, approximately 91% found once. The CDR3 spans 15 residues. CDR1 SGHAT and CDR2 FQNNGV come from the germline V gene. Trimming removed 7 bases from V and 0 bases from J, with 15 bases in between. This TCR was recovered from a human donor in a cohort sampled during active COVID-19. The chain has TRBV11-2 and TRBJ1-2; D remains ambiguous. Sequences were obtained from peripheral blood. CDR3 nucleotides: TGTGCCAGCACCCCCGGAGCAGAAGCTAACTATGGCTACACCTTC. Its protein product is CASTPGAEANYGYTF.